The 28 T cell receptor beta chains listed next were all sequenced from one sample in a study of radiotherapy plus CTLA-4 blockade in lung cancer. Measured with immunoSEQ multiplex PCR; TCRdb has only the in-frame clones, and not every one. The data contain roughly 48,000 clones, 76% of them singletons. The sequenced sample was peripheral blood, obtained from a patient treated with radiotherapy plus ipilimumab. The receptors come from a human donor with non-small cell lung cancer who had stable disease on radiotherapy plus ipilimumab.

This rearrangement joins TRBV6-6 to TRBJ1-1; 7 bases line up with TRBD1. The ends lost 7 bases at V and 3 bases at J; junction bases unmatched: 11. Germline CDR1 is MNHNY and CDR2 is SVGAGI (reference sequence). CDR3 length equals 15 residues. DNA for the CDR3: TGTGCCAGCACCTACCCCTCCAGGGGGGACACTGAAGCTTTCTTT. Translated, it gives CASTYPSRGDTEAFF.

CDR3 residues: CASSIGEGANTEAFF. The CDR3 DNA reads as TGTGCCAGTAGTATCGGTGAAGGGGCAAACACTGAAGCTTTCTTT. V and J are TRBV19 and TRBJ1-1; a weak D match, TRBD1 (5 bases). Germline V gene data show CDR1 as LNHDA and CDR2 as SQIVND (reference sequence). Trimming removed 3 bases at V and 2 bases at J, with 13 bases between. The CDR3 totals 15 residues.

The J gene is TRBJ2-1, the V gene TRBV5-1; D remains unclear. Germline assignment: CDR1 SGHRS and CDR2 YFSETQ. Between the trimmed V and J ends, which lost 0 bases and 8 bases, there was a span of 15 bases. The CDR3 runs 15 residues. CDR3 amino acids: CASSLDWTIRHEQFF. DNA for the CDR3: TGCGCCAGCAGCTTGGACTGGACGATTAGGCATGAGCAGTTCTTC.

The rearrangement joins TRBV7-9 to TRBJ2-4; the D is unclear. Trimming removed 5 bases from V and 1 base from J, with 18 bases in between. Germline CDR1 reads SEHNR; CDR2 reads FQNEAQ (reference sequence). The CDR3 runs 17 residues. CDR3 amino acids: CASSLVGLGDAKNIQYF. CDR3 nucleotide sequence: TGTGCCAGCAGCCTAGTGGGGTTGGGTGATGCCAAAAACATTCAGTACTTC.

The chain uses TRBV7-3 and TRBJ2-3; D may be TRBD2 (6 bases). Germline V gene data show CDR1 as SGHTA and CDR2 as FQGTGA. CDR3 length equals 14 residues. V shed 3 bases and J shed 3 bases, with 10 bases lying between them. The CDR3 DNA reads as TGTGCCAGCAGCTTTCGGGGGTGGACAGATACGCAGTATTTT. This translates into CASSFRGWTDTQYF.

The V call is TRBV19, the J call TRBJ1-2, with unresolved D. V dropped 3 bases and J dropped 4 bases, with 15 bases sitting between them. From germline, CDR1 is LNHDA and CDR2 SQIVND (reference sequence). This CDR3 contains 15 residues. The CDR3, as DNA: TGTGCCAGTAGTATTGGGTCGCTTATAGGCTATGGCTACACCTTC. Translated, it gives CASSIGSLIGYGYTF.

This chain uses TRBV9 with TRBJ2-1, with 7 bases fitting TRBD2. The germline gives CDR1 SGDLS, CDR2 YYNGEE. Germline trimming cut 0 bases from V and 3 bases from J; bases unmatched to any gene: 6. The CDR3 contains 16 residues. The CDR3 DNA sequence: TGTGCCAGCAGCGTAGAGCGGGGAATGGGCTACAATGAGCAGTTCTTC. Translated: CASSVERGMGYNEQFF. The full variable domain, rest sourced from reference TRBV9 and TRBJ2-1, is DSGVTQTPKHLITATGQRVTLRCSPRSGDLSVYWYQQSLDQGLQFLIQYYNGEERAKGNILERFSAQQFPDLHSELNLSSLELGDSALYFCASSVERGMGYNEQFFGPGTRLTVL.

The chain's CDR3 is CASSLDRGHLGYEKLFF. As DNA, the CDR3 is TGTGCCAGCAGCCTGGACAGGGGTCACCTAGGATATGAAAAACTGTTTTTT. This sequence joins TRBV7-9 and TRBJ1-4; 9 nucleotides align to TRBD1. The ends lost 5 bases at V and 6 bases at J; junction bases unmatched: 13. Germline CDR1 and CDR2: SEHNR and FQNEAQ (reference sequence). CDR3 length: 17 amino acids.

The J gene is TRBJ2-5, the V gene TRBV2, with D perhaps TRBD1 (5 bases). CDR1 and CDR2 from the germline V gene are SNHLY and FYNNEI. This CDR3 contains 14 residues. Trimming shortened V by 3 bases and J by 2 bases, and 10 bases separated the two germline ends. The CDR3 loop reads CASSDRAEQETQYF. The CDR3 nucleotides read TGTGCCAGCAGTGACAGGGCCGAACAAGAGACCCAGTACTTC. Together with reference TRBV2 and TRBJ2-5, the CDR3 gives the full variable domain: EPEVTQTPSHQVTQMGQEVILRCVPISNHLYFYWYRQILGQKVEFLVSFYNNEISEKSEIFDDQFSVERPDGSNFTLKIRSTKLEDSAMYFCASSDRAEQETQYFGPGTRLLVL.

The CDR3, as DNA: TGTGCCTGGGCCTGGGACAGGGGTGGCTACACCTTC. Encoded protein: CAWAWDRGGYTF. The genes are TRBV30 and TRBJ1-2; 10 bases are a match to TRBD1. The trim removed 5 bases at V and 7 bases at J, leaving 4 bases unmatched. Germline V gene lookup returns CDR1 GTSNPN and CDR2 SVGIG (reference sequence). The CDR3 contains 12 residues.

The genes are TRBV5-5 and TRBJ1-2, with 7 bases identical to TRBD1. From germline, CDR1 is SGHKS and CDR2 YYEKEE (reference sequence). With 0 bases clipped from V and 5 bases from J, the junction kept 7 bases outside the gene matches. CDR3 length: 15 amino acids. The CDR3 region has the DNA TGTGCCAGCAGCTTGGATGGAGGGGGCGTTTATGGCTACACCTTC. It encodes CASSLDGGGVYGYTF.

The J gene is TRBJ2-3, the V gene TRBV11-1; D gene ambiguous. The germline gives CDR1 SGHAT, CDR2 FQDESV (reference sequence). This CDR3 is built from 13 residues. V lost 8 bases and J 4 bases, leaving 13 bases between the germline ends. CDR3 sequence reads: CASSRGPPDTQYF. Here the CDR3 DNA reads TGTGCCAGCTCTCGAGGCCCCCCAGATACGCAGTATTTT.

The rearrangement uses TRBV10-3 and TRBJ1-4; D ambiguous. Trimming stripped 2 bases from V and 2 bases from J, with 9 bases between. CDR3 length: 15 residues. The germline CDR1 and CDR2 sequences are ENHRY and SYGVKD. The CDR3 sequence is CAISESQATNEKLFF. The CDR3 DNA is TGTGCCATCAGTGAGAGCCAGGCTACTAATGAAAAACTGTTTTTT.

The chain uses TRBV15 and TRBJ2-7; no definite D call. The V and J ends lost 1 base and 0 bases respectively, with 4 bases between them. The CDR3 contains 13 residues. The germline V gene encodes CDR1 LNHNV and CDR2 YYDKDF (reference sequence). The CDR3 here is CATSRGDSYEQYF. The CDR3 DNA reads as TGTGCCACCAGCAGAGGGGACTCCTACGAGCAGTACTTC.

CDR3 sequence reads: CATSRVPLSYEQYF. The CDR3 nucleotides are TGTGCCACCAGCAGAGTACCCCTCTCCTACGAGCAGTACTTC. V is TRBV15 and J is TRBJ2-7; D gene unclear. Germline values: CDR1 LNHNV, CDR2 YYDKDF (reference sequence). V lost 1 base, J lost 0 bases, and 7 bases lay in between. The CDR3 is 14 residues long.

This clone occurred a few times. V and J are TRBV27 and TRBJ1-2; D gene ambiguous. Trimming cost V 0 bases and J 5 bases, with 10 bases left between them. Germline CDR1 reads MNHEY; CDR2 reads SMNVEV (reference sequence). The CDR3 runs 14 residues. CDR3 residues: CASSLSYGGYGYTF. The CDR3 bases are TGTGCCAGCAGTTTATCGTACGGCGGTTATGGCTACACCTTC.

This clone was seen once. This chain uses TRBV7-2 with TRBJ2-1, with 7 positions matching TRBD1. The CDR3 is 13 amino acids. Looked up from germline, CDR1 is SGHTA and CDR2 is FQGNSA. Trimming took 5 bases from V and 7 from J; bases not matched to a gene: 5. Here the CDR3 DNA reads TGTGCCAGCAGCAGCGACAGGGTGAATGAGCAGTTCTTC. This codes for CASSSDRVNEQFF.

The J gene is TRBJ2-7, the V gene TRBV5-5; D not resolved. The CDR3 loop spans 15 amino acids. Per the germline V gene, CDR1 is SGHKS and CDR2 is YYEKEE (reference sequence). Trimming cost V 0 bases and J 0 bases, with 10 bases left between them. CDR3 sequence (DNA): TGTGCCAGCAGCTTGGATTACACCAGCTCCTACGAGCAGTACGTC. Translation: CASSLDYTSSYEQYV.

The chain carries TRBV27 and TRBJ2-7; maybe TRBD2 (6 bases). The length of the CDR3 is 15 residues. The germline V gene has CDR1 MNHEY and CDR2 SMNVEV (reference sequence). V was shortened by 4 bases and J by 1 base, with 14 bases between the two germline ends. This CDR3 is CASSYSGDGSYEQYF. CDR3 DNA sequence: TGTGCCAGCAGTTACTCGGGGGACGGATCCTACGAGCAGTACTTC.

The chain carries TRBV4-3 and TRBJ1-6, with D unclear. In germline, CDR1 is LGHNA, CDR2 YSLEER. The length of the CDR3 is 14 residues. With 1 base removed from V and 4 bases from J, the gap between germline ends came to 5 bases. CDR3 residues: CASSQGQYNSPLHF. CDR3 nucleotides: TGCGCCAGCAGCCAAGGGCAGTATAATTCACCCCTCCACTTT.

This rearrangement joins TRBV7-2 to TRBJ2-7; 8 positions match TRBD1. V lost 3 bases and J lost 3; bases outside the gene matches: 7. Germline V CDR1 and CDR2: SGHTA, FQGNSA. The CDR3 is 15 amino acids. As DNA, the CDR3 is TGTGCCAGCAGCTTCTACACAGGGGGATTCTACGAGCAGTACTTC. As protein: CASSFYTGGFYEQYF.

The chain has TRBV9 and TRBJ1-6; possible D gene TRBD1, 5 bases. Germline assignment: CDR1 SGDLS and CDR2 YYNGEE. The V end lost 3 bases, the J end lost 7 bases, and 11 bases lay between the germline ends. The CDR3 length is 14 residues. The CDR3 nucleotides are TGTGCCAGCAGCGCCTCACAGGAGAATTCACCCCTCCACTTT. Protein product: CASSASQENSPLHF.

This clone is judged medium-sized. This chain connects TRBV18 to TRBJ1-2; 11 bases align to TRBD1. This CDR3 comprises 14 residues. CDR1 and CDR2 from the germline V gene are KGHSH and LQKENI. V gave up 5 bases and J gave up 4 bases; unmatched junction bases: 3. CDR3 sequence: CASSAGTGGYGYTF. In nucleotides, the CDR3 is TGTGCCAGCTCAGCCGGGACAGGGGGCTATGGCTACACCTTC.

The rearrangement joins TRBV19 to TRBJ1-2; TRBD1 might be the D (5 bases). The germline gives CDR1 LNHDA, CDR2 SQIVND (reference sequence). The CDR3 length is 14 residues. Trimming stripped 5 bases from V and 0 bases from J, with 10 bases between. CDR3 sequence reads: CASSGWTTNYGYTF. The CDR3 DNA is TGTGCCAGTAGTGGATGGACAACTAACTATGGCTACACCTTC.

J is TRBJ1-1 and V is TRBV15, with D possibly matching TRBD1 (6 bases). This CDR3 spans 14 amino acids. V was shortened by 2 bases and J by 6 bases, with 13 bases between the two germline ends. CDR1 LNHNV and CDR2 YYDKDF come from the germline V gene (reference sequence). The CDR3 DNA reads as TGTGCCACCAGCAGAAAGACAGGAATTCCTGAAGCTTTCTTT. It yields the protein CATSRKTGIPEAFF.

This clone has ten or more counts. This chain connects TRBV5-1 to TRBJ2-5, with TRBD1 as a possible D gene (5 bases). There are 13 residues in the CDR3. V was pared by 0 bases and J by 4 bases, with 7 bases between. The germline V gene has CDR1 SGHRS and CDR2 YFSETQ. This CDR3 is CASSLGQRETQYF. For the CDR3, the DNA is TGCGCCAGCAGCTTGGGACAGAGAGAGACCCAGTACTTC.

This chain uses TRBV11-3 with TRBJ2-5; no firm D call. Germline-derived CDR1 and CDR2 are SGHNT and YENEEA. Trimming shortened V by 1 base and J by 7 bases, and 7 bases separated the two germline ends. The CDR3 spans 12 residues. The CDR3 DNA reads as TGTGCCAGCAGCTTAGGGGCAGGGACCCAGTACTTC. Its protein is CASSLGAGTQYF. Looking up the rest from reference TRBV11-3 and TRBJ2-5 gives the full variable domain: EAGVVQSPRYKIIEKKQPVAFWCNPISGHNTLYWYLQNLGQGPELLIRYENEEAVDDSQLPKDRFSAERLKGVDSTLKIQPAELGDSAVYLCASSLGAGTQYFGPGTRLLVL.

This chain links TRBV6-5 with TRBJ2-7; the D gene could be TRBD1 or TRBD2 (5 bases each). The CDR3 consists of 13 residues. Germline V gene data show CDR1 as MNHEY and CDR2 as SVGAGI. Trimming stripped 6 bases from V and 5 bases from J, with 14 bases between. The DNA of the CDR3 is TGTGCCAGCAGCCTTGAGGGGCGGGACGAGCAGTACTTC. Protein sequence: CASSLEGRDEQYF.